The 9 T cell receptor beta chains given below trace back to one sample, sequenced in a study of response to subunit inactivated influenza vaccine. TCRdb used MiXCR to reprocess the RT-PCR reads, holding one entry per CDR3 protein. The data contain about 500,000 distinct CDR3 sequences, approximately 15% of them singletons. This material consisted of CD4+ T cells sorted from PBMCs, taken around 25 months after vaccination. These receptors originate from a man aged 50-75 years who received an inactivated influenza vaccine.

Only a few counts were recorded for this clonotype. The chain combines TRBV4-2 with TRBJ1-4, with a weak D call TRBD1 (5 bases). The CDR3 contains 16 residues. Germline assignment: CDR1 LGHNA and CDR2 YNFKEQ. V lost 3 bases and J 1 base, leaving 12 bases between the germline ends. The CDR3 is CASSHRDGGTNEKLFF. CDR3 nucleotides: TGTGCCAGCAGCCACCGGGACGGCGGAACTAATGAAAAACTGTTTTTT.

The chain couples TRBV4-1 to TRBJ2-3, with a weak D call TRBD2 (6 bases). The germline V gene encodes CDR1 MGHRA and CDR2 YSYEKL. Trimming removed 0 bases from V and 3 bases from J, with 10 bases in between. The CDR3 totals 15 residues. Written as DNA, the CDR3 is TGCGCCAGCAGCCAAGAGTTCGCGGGGACAGATACGCAGTATTTT. Translating it yields CASSQEFAGTDTQYF.

In its sample, this clonotype was seen a few times. The V call is TRBV2, the J call TRBJ2-1, with D unclear. CDR1 and CDR2 from the germline V gene are SNHLY and FYNNEI. This CDR3 has 15 residues. V was shortened by 6 bases and J by 0 bases, with 12 bases between the two germline ends. The CDR3 spells CASSVDSSSYNEQFF. The CDR3 nucleotides read TGTGCCAGCAGCGTCGACTCGAGCTCCTACAATGAGCAGTTCTTC.

This chain joins TRBV3-1 and TRBJ1-6; D possibly corresponds to TRBD1 (6 bases). The CDR3 length is 17 residues. Per germline, CDR1 LGHDT and CDR2 YNNKEL (reference sequence). V was cut by 4 bases and J by 0 bases, with 13 bases left in between. The CDR3 region has the DNA TGTGCCAGCAGCCCGGCAGGGGCCTTCTCCTATAATTCACCCCTCCACTTT. The encoded protein is CASSPAGAFSYNSPLHF.

The rearrangement links TRBV7-2 to TRBJ1-1; TRBD1 is a possible D gene (5 bases). Germline V CDR1 and CDR2: SGHTA, FQGNSA. The ends were cut back, 6 bases at V and 2 bases at J, with 10 bases in the middle. This CDR3 region has 13 residues. CDR3 amino acids: CASRQRGNTEAFF. CDR3 in DNA: TGTGCCAGCAGACAGAGGGGAAACACTGAAGCTTTCTTT.

A few counts support this clonotype. This chain links TRBV6-1 with TRBJ2-7, with D possibly called TRBD1 or TRBD2 (6 bases each). There are 15 residues in the CDR3. The V end was cut by 6 bases, the J end by 3 bases, with 18 bases between. Germline CDR1 and CDR2: MNHNS and SASEGT. The CDR3 sequence is CASRARGGTIYEQYF. The DNA for the CDR3 is TGTGCCAGCAGGGCCAGAGGGGGGACCATCTACGAGCAGTACTTC.

Only a few counts were recorded for this clonotype. The gene calls are TRBV24-1 and TRBJ1-5; D uncertain. The CDR3 covers 16 residues. Germline V gene lookup returns CDR1 KGHDR and CDR2 SFDVKD. With 2 bases removed from V and 0 bases from J, the gap between germline ends came to 10 bases. CDR3 nucleotides: TGTGCCACCAGTGATTCCGACACCTATAGCAATCAGCCCCAGCATTTT. Amino acid sequence: CATSDSDTYSNQPQHF.

The sample holds a few counts of this clonotype. Here the CDR3 reads CASSPRTARTEAFF. The DNA of the CDR3 is TGTGCCAGCAGCCCCCGGACAGCGCGCACTGAAGCTTTCTTT. The chain has TRBV7-2 and TRBJ1-1, with D tentatively TRBD1 (6 bases). Trimming removed 5 bases from V and 4 bases from J, with 14 bases in between. The CDR3 has 14 amino acids. CDR1 is SGHTA, CDR2 FQGNSA, per germline. Filled out from reference TRBV7-2 and TRBJ1-1, the complete variable domain reads GAGVSQSPSNKVTEKGKDVELRCDPISGHTALYWYRQSLGQGLEFLIYFQGNSAPDKSGLPSDRFSAERTGGSVSTLTIQRTQQEDSAVYLCASSPRTARTEAFFGQGTRLTVV.

The chain joins TRBV6-1 to TRBJ2-7; the match to TRBD2 covers 10 bases. Germline assignment: CDR1 MNHNS and CDR2 SASEGT. There are 15 residues in the CDR3. V lost 5 bases, J lost 4 bases, and 8 bases stayed unmatched. CDR3 sequence (DNA): TGTGCCAGCAGTAGGCCAAGCGGGGGGGTATACGAGCAGTACTTC. Encoded protein: CASSRPSGGVYEQYF.